These T cell receptor beta chains were read from a single sample in a study of post-analysis software for immune sequencing data. One entry per CDR3 protein results from TCRdb running MiXCR on the PCR reads. Counted here are hundreds of thousands of distinct CDR3 sequences, approximately 33% occurring once; the ten biggest clones make up around 15%. The sample was blood. These receptor sequences come from a girl aged 5 to 17 with multiple sclerosis. Each CDR3 is given with its conserved first and last residue. The D gene is left open where the match is weak. Size is stated for part of the rows, as once, few or many counts, or as a class when the clone is expanded.

V	J	D	size	DNA	CDR3
TRBV5-5	TRBJ2-5	TRBD2	once	TGTGCCAGCAGCTTGCCCCCGACTAGCGGGGGGTCTCAAGAGACCCAGTACTTC	CASSLPPTSGGSQETQYF
TRBV5-1	TRBJ1-1	-	-	TGCGCCAGCAGCTTGGTGGAGGAGGACACTGTAGCTTTCTTT	CASSLVEEDTVAFF
TRBV20-1	TRBJ2-3	-	few	TGCAGTGCTAGACCCGCTATGGATACGCAGTATTTT	CSARPAMDTQYF
TRBV7-8	TRBJ1-1	-	-	TGTGCCAGCAGCTTAGACGGGGGGCCCACTGAAGCTTTCTTT	CASSLDGGPTEAFF
TRBV6-5	TRBJ2-5	TRBD1	many	TGTGCCAGCAGTTACACGGGACAGCAAGAGACCCAGTACTTC	CASSYTGQQETQYF
TRBV4-2	TRBJ2-7	TRBD2	-	TGTGCCAGCAGCCAAGTCTTTCCGGCGACTCTTACTAGCGGACCCTACGAGCAGTACTTC	CASSQVFPATLTSGPYEQYF
TRBV12-3/TRBV12-4	TRBJ1-1	-	few	TGTGCCAGCAGTTTATCGTGGATCGCTGAAGCTTTCTTT	CASSLSWIAEAFF
TRBV5-1	TRBJ1-6	-	few	TGCGCCAGCAGCCTCCCCTCCGGGACGGACATTAATAATTCACCCCCCCACTTT	CASSLPSGTDINNSPPHF
TRBV29-1	TRBJ2-7	-	-	TGCAGCGTCGGAGGGCCAGGCCCCTACGAGCAGTACTTC	CSVGGPGPYEQYF
TRBV28	TRBJ2-7	-	-	TGTGCCAGCAGTTCAATACAGGGTCTCGAGCAGTACTTC	CASSSIQGLEQYF
TRBV11-2	TRBJ2-7	TRBD2	-	TGTGCCAGCAGCTTAAGTAGCGGGGGGGCCCACGAGCAGTACTTC	CASSLSSGGAHEQYF
TRBV10-2	TRBJ2-7	-	-	TGCGCCAGCAGTGATATGGAGCAGGGGTACGAGCAGTACTTC	CASSDMEQGYEQYF
TRBV9	TRBJ1-1	TRBD1	-	TGTGCCAGCAGCGTAGGAAGGGGGCGCGTGGCTGAAGCTTTCTTT	CASSVGRGRVAEAFF
TRBV7-3	TRBJ1-1	-	-	TGTGCCAGCAGCTCCCGGACGATACGGGGAAACACTGAAGCTTTCTTT	CASSSRTIRGNTEAFF
TRBV6-2/TRBV6-3	TRBJ2-3	TRBD2	-	TGTGCCAGCAGTTACGCGGTAGCGGGGCCCGGTACGACGCAGTATTTT	CASSYAVAGPGTTQYF
TRBV15	TRBJ1-2	-	-	TGTGCCACCAGCCCGGGATTTTGGGGCTATGGCTACACCTTC	CATSPGFWGYGYTF
TRBV25-1	TRBJ1-1	-	few	TGTGCCAGCACCTCATCGGACACTGAAGCTTTCTTT	CASTSSDTEAFF
TRBV7-9	TRBJ1-1	-	-	TGTGCCAGCAGCCCGGCCGGACCTTACGAGCCCGCTGAAGCTTTCTTT	CASSPAGPYEPAEAFF
TRBV5-1	TRBJ2-5	-	few	TGCGCCAGCAGCACCCACACAGGTCACCAAGAGACCCAGTACTTC	CASSTHTGHQETQYF
TRBV4-1	TRBJ2-3	-	few	TGCGACAGCAGCCACGGCCCAGGCACAGATACGCAGTATTTT	CDSSHGPGTDTQYF
TRBV12-3/TRBV12-4	TRBJ1-1	-	few	TGTGCCAGCAGTTTAACCCAGTCTGAAGCTTTCTTT	CASSLTQSEAFF
TRBV4-3	TRBJ2-7	-	many	TGCGCCAGCAGGCAAAGTAGCGGCTCCTACGAGCAGTACTTC	CASRQSSGSYEQYF
TRBV29-1	TRBJ1-1	-	-	TGCAGCGCTCAGACACTGAACACTGAAGCTTTCTTT	CSAQTLNTEAFF
TRBV4-2	TRBJ2-2	TRBD1	few	TGTGCCAGCAGGGGGACAGGGGGCACCGGGGAGCTGTTTTTT	CASRGTGGTGELFF
TRBV6-5	TRBJ2-1	-	-	TGTGCCAGCAGTGACTCTCCCTGGCAGGGCAATGAGCAGTTCTTC	CASSDSPWQGNEQFF
TRBV15	TRBJ2-1	TRBD2	few	TGTGCCACCAGCAGACTTCCGGGACTAGGCAGGGATGAGCAGTTCTTC	CATSRLPGLGRDEQFF
TRBV4-1	TRBJ1-5	-	-	TGCGCCAGCAGCCAAGAGGCGGAGTCCCTAGGGCAGCCCCAGCATTTT	CASSQEAESLGQPQHF
TRBV11-2	TRBJ2-1	-	-	TGTGCCAGCAGTTTAAACAGGGAATCTGAGCAGTTCTTC	CASSLNRESEQFF
TRBV7-2	TRBJ1-1	TRBD1	-	TGTGCCAGCAGCTTCAGGGGGGTGGCGAACACTGAAGCTTTCTTT	CASSFRGVANTEAFF
TRBV20-1	TRBJ2-3	TRBD2	few	TGCAGTGCGGGGACTAGCGGGGGGGTCAATACGCAGTATTTT	CSAGTSGGVNTQYF
TRBV28	TRBJ1-2	TRBD1	-	TGTGCCAGCAGTAACCAGCCAGGGGGAAAGAGTTACACCTTC	CASSNQPGGKSYTF
TRBV6-2/TRBV6-3	TRBJ1-2	-	-	TGTGCCAGCAGTTACCGCGACTATGGCTACACCTTC	CASSYRDYGYTF
TRBV10-3	TRBJ2-3	TRBD2	-	TGTGCCATCAGTGACCCGCGAGCGGGGGGGACAGATACGCAGTATTTT	CAISDPRAGGTDTQYF
TRBV20-1	TRBJ2-7	-	-	TGCAGTGCTAGAGCCCGAAGCTCCTACGAGCAGTACTTC	CSARARSSYEQYF
TRBV5-6	TRBJ1-1	-	-	TGTGCCAGCAAGACCACCCAGGGATGGACTGAAGCTTTCTTT	CASKTTQGWTEAFF
TRBV20-1	TRBJ2-1	TRBD2	-	TGCAGTGCTAGGGGTCCCGGGACTAGCTACAATGAGCAGTTCTTC	CSARGPGTSYNEQFF
TRBV15	TRBJ2-3	TRBD2	-	TGTGCCACCAGCAGTTTCTCCATAGCGGGGAGCACAGATACGCAGTATTTT	CATSSFSIAGSTDTQYF
TRBV5-1	TRBJ2-1	-	-	TGCGCCAGCCAAAGGGGGGATAACAATGAGCAGTTCTTC	CASQRGDNNEQFF
TRBV7-2	TRBJ2-1	-	-	TGTGCCAGCAGCTTAGTGGGCGATGGCAATGAGCAGTTCTTC	CASSLVGDGNEQFF
TRBV6-4	TRBJ2-1	-	few	TGTGCCAGCTCCCGTGAGTCGTCCAGCTACAATGAGCAGTTCTTC	CASSRESSSYNEQFF
TRBV6-4	TRBJ2-3	TRBD1	-	TGTGCCAGCAGTGACGGACAGGGGGGCACAGATACGCAGTATTTT	CASSDGQGGTDTQYF
TRBV25-1	TRBJ2-7	-	few	TGTGCCAGCAGTGAATTGGCACAGGCTGGGGCCCCCTACGAGCAGTACTTC	CASSELAQAGAPYEQYF
TRBV29-1	TRBJ2-1	-	few	TGCAGCGTTCTTTTCGGGACCCTCTACAATGAGCAGTTCTTC	CSVLFGTLYNEQFF
TRBV7-2	TRBJ1-6	-	-	TGTGCCAGCAGCTTAGTCTTGGGGAGAGATTCACCCCTCCACTTT	CASSLVLGRDSPLHF
TRBV5-5	TRBJ2-1	-	few	TGTGCCAGCAGCTTGGACAGAGACTCCTACAATGAGCAGTTCTTC	CASSLDRDSYNEQFF
TRBV6-2/TRBV6-3	TRBJ2-4	-	few	TGTGCCAGCAGTCGGTGGGCGTCCCAGGGGAACATTCAGTACTTC	CASSRWASQGNIQYF
TRBV5-1	TRBJ1-2	-	few	TGCGCCAGCAGCTTGGGAATATCAGGAGGGAACTATGGCTACACCTTC	CASSLGISGGNYGYTF
TRBV4-1	TRBJ2-3	TRBD2	few	TGCGCCAGCAGCCAAGTAGCCCTCCTTACTAGCGGGGGCACAGATACGCAGTATTTT	CASSQVALLTSGGTDTQYF
TRBV5-6	TRBJ2-7	-	-	TGTGCCAGCAGCTACACGGCAAGCTACTACAATGAGCAGTACTTC	CASSYTASYYNEQYF
TRBV6-6	TRBJ1-3	-	-	TGTGCCAGCAGTTACGGCTCTGGAAACACCATATATTTT	CASSYGSGNTIYF
TRBV6-5	TRBJ2-7	-	-	TGTGCCAGCAGTTCCGGAGGGGTCCCGTACGAGCAGTACTTC	CASSSGGVPYEQYF
TRBV5-1	TRBJ2-2	-	-	TGCGCCAGCAGCTTGGATGCTAGACAGTTAGCGAACACCGGGGAGCTGTTTTTT	CASSLDARQLANTGELFF
TRBV4-1	TRBJ1-2	TRBD1	-	TGCGCCAGCAGCCAGCCCACCAGGGGGTACGGCTATGGCTACACCTTC	CASSQPTRGYGYGYTF
TRBV4-3	TRBJ2-7	-	-	TGCGCCAGCAGCCCCACCTCAACCCTTGTAACCGAGCAGTACTTC	CASSPTSTLVTEQYF
TRBV12-3/TRBV12-4	TRBJ2-1	TRBD1	-	TGTGCCAGCAGTGGGGACAGAACAGCCTTCAATGAGCAGTTCTTC	CASSGDRTAFNEQFF
TRBV12-3/TRBV12-4	TRBJ2-3	-	-	TGTGCCAGCAGGACCACAGATACGCAGTATTTT	CASRTTDTQYF